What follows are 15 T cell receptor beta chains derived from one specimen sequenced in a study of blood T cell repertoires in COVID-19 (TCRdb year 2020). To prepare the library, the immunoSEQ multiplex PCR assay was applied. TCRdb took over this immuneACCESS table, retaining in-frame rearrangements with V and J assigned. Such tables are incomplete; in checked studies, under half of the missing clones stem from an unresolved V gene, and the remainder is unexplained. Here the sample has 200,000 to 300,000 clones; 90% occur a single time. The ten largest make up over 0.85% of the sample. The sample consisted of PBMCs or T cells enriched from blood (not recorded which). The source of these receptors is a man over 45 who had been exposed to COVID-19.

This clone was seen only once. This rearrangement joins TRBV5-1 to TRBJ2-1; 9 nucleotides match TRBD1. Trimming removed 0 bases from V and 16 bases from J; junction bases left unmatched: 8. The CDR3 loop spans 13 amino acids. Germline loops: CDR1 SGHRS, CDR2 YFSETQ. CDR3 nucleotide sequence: TGCGCCAGCAGCTTGGAAGTGGGGGGACAGGGATTCTTC. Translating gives CASSLEVGGQGFF.

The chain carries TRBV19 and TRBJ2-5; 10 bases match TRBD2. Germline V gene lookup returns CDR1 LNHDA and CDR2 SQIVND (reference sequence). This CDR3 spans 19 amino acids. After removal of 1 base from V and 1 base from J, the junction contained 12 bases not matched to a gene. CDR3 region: CASSIGGTGLADAQETQYF. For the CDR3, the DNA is TGTGCCAGTAGTATAGGGGGGACAGGACTAGCGGACGCCCAAGAGACCCAGTACTTC.

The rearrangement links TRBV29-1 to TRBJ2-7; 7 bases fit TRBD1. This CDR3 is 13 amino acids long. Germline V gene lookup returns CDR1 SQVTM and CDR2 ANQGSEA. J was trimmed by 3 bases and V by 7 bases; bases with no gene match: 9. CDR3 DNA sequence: TGCAGCGCTAAAGACAGGGTTGACTACGAGCAGTACTTC. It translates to CSAKDRVDYEQYF.

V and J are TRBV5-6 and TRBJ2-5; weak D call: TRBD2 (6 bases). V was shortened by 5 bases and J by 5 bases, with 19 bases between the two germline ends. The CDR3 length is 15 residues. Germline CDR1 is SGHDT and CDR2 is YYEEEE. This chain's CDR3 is CASSQPNLGRETQYF. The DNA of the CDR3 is TGTGCCAGCAGTCAACCCAACCTGGGGAGGGAGACCCAGTACTTC.

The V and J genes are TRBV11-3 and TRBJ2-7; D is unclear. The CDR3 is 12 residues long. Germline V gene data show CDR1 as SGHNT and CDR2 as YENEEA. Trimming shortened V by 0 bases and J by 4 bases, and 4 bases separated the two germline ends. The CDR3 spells CASSLDGYEQYV. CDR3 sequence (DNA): TGTGCCAGCAGCTTAGACGGGTACGAGCAGTACGTC.

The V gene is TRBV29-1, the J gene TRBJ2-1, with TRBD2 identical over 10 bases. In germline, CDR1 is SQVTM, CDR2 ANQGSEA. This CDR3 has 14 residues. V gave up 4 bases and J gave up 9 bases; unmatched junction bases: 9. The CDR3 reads CSVGWLAGVGEQFF. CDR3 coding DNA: TGCAGCGTTGGGTGGCTAGCGGGAGTGGGTGAGCAGTTCTTC.

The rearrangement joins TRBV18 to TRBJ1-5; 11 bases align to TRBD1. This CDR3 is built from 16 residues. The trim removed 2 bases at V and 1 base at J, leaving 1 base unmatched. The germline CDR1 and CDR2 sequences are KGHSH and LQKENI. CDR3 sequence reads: CASSPGQGASNQPQHF. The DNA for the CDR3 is TGTGCCAGCTCACCAGGACAGGGGGCGAGCAATCAGCCCCAGCATTTT.

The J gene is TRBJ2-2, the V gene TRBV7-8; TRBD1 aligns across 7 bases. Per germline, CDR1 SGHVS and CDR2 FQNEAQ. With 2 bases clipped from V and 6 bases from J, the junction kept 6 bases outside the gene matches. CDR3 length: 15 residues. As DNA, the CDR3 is TGTGCCAGCAGCTTACAACAGGGGTTGGCCGGGGAGCTGTTTTTT. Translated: CASSLQQGLAGELFF.

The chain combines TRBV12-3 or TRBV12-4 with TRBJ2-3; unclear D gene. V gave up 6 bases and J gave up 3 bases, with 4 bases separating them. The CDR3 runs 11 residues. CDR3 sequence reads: CASSLTDTQYF. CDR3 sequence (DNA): TGTGCCAGCAGCTTGACAGATACGCAGTATTTT.

The CDR3 spells CSVEEDGYTF. As DNA, the CDR3 is TGCAGCGTCGAGGAGGATGGCTACACCTTC. The V gene is TRBV29-1, the J gene TRBJ1-2; D not resolved. V lost 6 bases and J 6 bases, leaving 8 bases between the germline ends. There are 10 residues in the CDR3. CDR1 is SQVTM and CDR2 is ANQGSEA in the germline V gene.

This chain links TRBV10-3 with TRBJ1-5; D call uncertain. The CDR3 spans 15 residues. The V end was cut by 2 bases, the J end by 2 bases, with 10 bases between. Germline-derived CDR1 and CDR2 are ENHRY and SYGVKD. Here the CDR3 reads CAISEGNAGNQPQHF. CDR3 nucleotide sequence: TGTGCCATCAGTGAGGGAAATGCGGGCAATCAGCCCCAGCATTTT.

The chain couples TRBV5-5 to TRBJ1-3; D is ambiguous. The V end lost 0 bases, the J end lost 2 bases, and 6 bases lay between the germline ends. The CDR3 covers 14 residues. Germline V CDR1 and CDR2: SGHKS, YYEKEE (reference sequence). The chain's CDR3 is CASSLDGAGNTIYF. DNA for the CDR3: TGTGCCAGCAGCTTGGACGGGGCTGGAAACACCATATATTTT.

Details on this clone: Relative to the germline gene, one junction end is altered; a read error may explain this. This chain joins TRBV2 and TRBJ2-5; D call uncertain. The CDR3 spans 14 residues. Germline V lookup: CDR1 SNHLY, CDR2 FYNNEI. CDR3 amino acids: CASREDSIQETQYF. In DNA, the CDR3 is TGTGCCAGCAGAGAAGACTCAATCCAAGAGACCCAGTACTTC.

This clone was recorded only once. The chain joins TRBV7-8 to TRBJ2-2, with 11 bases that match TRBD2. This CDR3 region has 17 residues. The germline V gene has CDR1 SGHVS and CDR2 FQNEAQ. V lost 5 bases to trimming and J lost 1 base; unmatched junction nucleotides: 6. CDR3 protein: CASSPTGTSGNTGELFF. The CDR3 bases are TGTGCCAGCAGCCCAACCGGGACTAGCGGGAACACCGGGGAGCTGTTTTTT.

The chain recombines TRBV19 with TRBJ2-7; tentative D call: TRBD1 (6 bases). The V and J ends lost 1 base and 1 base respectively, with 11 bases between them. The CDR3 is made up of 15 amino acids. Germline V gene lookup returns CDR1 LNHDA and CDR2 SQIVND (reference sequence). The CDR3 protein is CASSIAPQGSYEQYF. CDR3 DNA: TGTGCCAGTAGTATAGCCCCCCAGGGGTCCTACGAGCAGTACTTC.